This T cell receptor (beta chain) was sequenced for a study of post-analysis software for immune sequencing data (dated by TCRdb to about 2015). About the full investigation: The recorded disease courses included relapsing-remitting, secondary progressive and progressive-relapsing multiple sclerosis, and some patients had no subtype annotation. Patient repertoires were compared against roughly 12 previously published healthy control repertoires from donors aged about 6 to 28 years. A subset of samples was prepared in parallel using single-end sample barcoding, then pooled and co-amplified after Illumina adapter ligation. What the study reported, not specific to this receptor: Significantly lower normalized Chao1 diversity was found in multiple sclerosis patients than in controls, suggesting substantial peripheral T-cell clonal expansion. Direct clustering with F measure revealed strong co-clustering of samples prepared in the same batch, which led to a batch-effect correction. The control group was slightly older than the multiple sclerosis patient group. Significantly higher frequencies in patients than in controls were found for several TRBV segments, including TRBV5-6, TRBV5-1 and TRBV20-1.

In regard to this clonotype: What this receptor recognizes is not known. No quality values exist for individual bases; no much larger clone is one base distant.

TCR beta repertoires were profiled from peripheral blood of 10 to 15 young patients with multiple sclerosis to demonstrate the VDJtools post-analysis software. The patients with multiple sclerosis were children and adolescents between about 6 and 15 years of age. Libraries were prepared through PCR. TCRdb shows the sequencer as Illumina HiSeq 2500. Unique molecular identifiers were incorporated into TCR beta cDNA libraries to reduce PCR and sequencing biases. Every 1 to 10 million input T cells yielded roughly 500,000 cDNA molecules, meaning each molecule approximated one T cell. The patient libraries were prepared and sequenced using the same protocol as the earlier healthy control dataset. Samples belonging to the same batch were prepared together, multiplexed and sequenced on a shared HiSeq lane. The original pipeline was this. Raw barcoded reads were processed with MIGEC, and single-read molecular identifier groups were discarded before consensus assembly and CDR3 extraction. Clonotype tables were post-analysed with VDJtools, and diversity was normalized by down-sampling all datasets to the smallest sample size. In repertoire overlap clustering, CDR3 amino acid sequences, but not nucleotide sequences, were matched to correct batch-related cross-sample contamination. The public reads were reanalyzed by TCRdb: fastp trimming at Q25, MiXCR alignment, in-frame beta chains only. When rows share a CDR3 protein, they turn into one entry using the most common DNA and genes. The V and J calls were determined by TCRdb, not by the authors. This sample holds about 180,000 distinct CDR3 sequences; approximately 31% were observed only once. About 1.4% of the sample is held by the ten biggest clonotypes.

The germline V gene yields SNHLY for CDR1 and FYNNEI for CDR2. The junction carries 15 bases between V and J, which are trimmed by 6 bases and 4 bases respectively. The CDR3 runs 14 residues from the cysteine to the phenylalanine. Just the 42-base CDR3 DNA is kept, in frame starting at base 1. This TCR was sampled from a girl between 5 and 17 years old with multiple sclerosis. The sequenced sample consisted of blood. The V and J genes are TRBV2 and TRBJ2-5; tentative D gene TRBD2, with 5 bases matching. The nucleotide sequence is TGTGCCAGCAGGGGCGGGTTTCTGAGAGAGACCCAGTACTTC. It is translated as CASRGGFLRETQYF.